This TCR beta chain was identified in a study of human T cells and chemical hapten exposure. Study-level findings and limits: Relative to control repertoires, expanded TCRs gave rise to significantly more large CDR3 similarity clusters.

MiXCR was run by TCRdb on the RACE reads, yielding one entry per CDR3 protein. In the table there are roughly 62,000 distinct CDR3 sequences, 9.5% to 15% of which are singletons. This clonotype was seen only a few times. What it binds is not known. The germline V gene encodes CDR1 SGDLS and CDR2 YYNGEE. Trimming shortened V by 0 bases and J by 7 bases, and 1 base separated the two germline ends. The CDR3 has 11 amino acids. Described time point: patch test 3, about 24 weeks after DPC sensitization. Indicated treatment: therapeutic diphenylcyclopropenone sensitization with weekly scalp DPC. The TCR originated in a man aged 25-40 years with alopecia areata. Some clones in this sample may be carry-over from other donors' samples. The chain recombines TRBV9 with TRBJ2-2, with D unclear. Sequencing used whole blood, obtained in connection with sensitization to the hapten diphenylcyclopropenone (DPC). The CDR3 DNA follows: TGTGCCAGCAGCGTAGGCGGGGAGCTGTTTTTT. Amino acid sequence: CASSVGGELFF.